A selection of T cell receptor gamma chains follows, all from one sample in a study of Vδ1+ human thymocytes. TCRdb re-analyzed the multiplex PCR reads via CATT. The sample lists over 20,000 gamma-chain clones, roughly 13% occurring once. Sequencing was done on a sample of Vdelta1+ gamma-delta thymocytes from the thymus. These receptor sequences come from a child under three years old who had congenital heart surgery. CDR3s include the opening cysteine and the closing phenylalanine or tryptophan. Some rows mark clone size as missing; the rest say once, few, many or name a class of expanded clone.

TRGJP2,once,14,TRGV3,CATWDRPGYWIKTF,TGTGCCACCTGGGACAGGCCTGGATATTGGATCAAGACGTTT
TRGJ1/TRGJ2,NA,14,TRGV9,CALWEPLIHYKKLF,TGTGCCTTGTGGGAGCCCCTAATTCATTATAAGAAACTCTTT
TRGJ1/TRGJ2,few,13,TRGV8,CATWCLNYYKKLF,TGTGCCACCTGGTGCTTGAATTATTATAAGAAACTCTTT
TRGJ1/TRGJ2,few,11,TRGV9,CALWESPPKLF,TGTGCCTTGTGGGAGTCACCCCCTAAACTCTTT
TRGJP1,NA,18,TRGV2,CATWDGRVRYTTGWFKIF,TGTGCCACCTGGGACGGGCGCGTCCGGTATACCACTGGTTGGTTCAAGATATTT
TRGJ1/TRGJ2,few,10,TRGV3,CATWALKKLF,TGTGCCACCTGGGCCCTAAAGAAACTCTTT
TRGJ1/TRGJ2,few,14,TRGV9,CALWEVPKNYKKLF,TGTGCCTTGTGGGAGGTCCCTAAAAATTATAAGAAACTCTTT
TRGJ1/TRGJ2,medium-sized,11,TRGV9,CALWEPNKKLF,TGTGCCTTGTGGGAGCCCAATAAGAAACTCTTT
TRGJP2,NA,14,TRGV4,CATWNGRDDWIKTF,TGTGCCACCTGGAATGGGCGGGATGATTGGATCAAGACGTTT
TRGJP1,NA,12,TRGV8,CATWSTGWFKIF,TGTGCCACCTGGTCGACCGGTTGGTTCAAGATATTT
TRGJ1/TRGJ2,once,12,TRGV9,CAFRGRTNKKLF,TGTGCCTTCCGCGGGAGGACCAATAAGAAACTCTTT
TRGJ1/TRGJ2,NA,11,TRGV9,CALWEARFWLF,TGTGCCTTGTGGGAGGCCCGCTTTTGGCTCTTT
TRGJ1/TRGJ2,NA,12,TRGV4,CATWDANYKKLF,TGTGCCACCTGGGATGCGAATTATAAGAAACTCTTT
TRGJP2,few,15,TRGV8,CATWGLHSSDWIKTF,TGTGCCACCTGGGGGCTACATAGTAGTGATTGGATCAAGACGTTT
TRGJ1/TRGJ2,few,11,TRGV4,CATWNGDKKLF,TGTGCCACCTGGAATGGTGATAAGAAACTCTTT
TRGJ1/TRGJ2,NA,14,TRGV5,CATWDRPIYYKKLF,TGTGCCACCTGGGACAGGCCTATATATTATAAGAAACTCTTT
TRGJ1/TRGJ2,few,16,TRGV9,CALWEAPLPNYYKKLF,TGTGCCTTGTGGGAGGCCCCCCTCCCGAATTATTATAAGAAACTCTTT
TRGJ1/TRGJ2,NA,13,TRGV9,CALWEAQYYKKLF,TGTGCCTTGTGGGAGGCACAATATTATAAGAAACTCTTT
TRGJ1/TRGJ2,NA,13,TRGV8,CATWARPYYKKLF,TGTGCCACCTGGGCCCGTCCTTATTATAAGAAACTCTTT
TRGJ1/TRGJ2,NA,9,TRGV8,CATWAIGLF,TGTGCCACCTGGGCCATCGGTCTCTTT
TRGJP1,NA,15,TRGV8,CATWDRPTTGWFKIF,TGTGCCACCTGGGATAGGCCTACCACTGGTTGGTTCAAGATATTT
TRGJ1/TRGJ2,NA,16,TRGV9,CALWEGYITPYYKKLF,TGTGCCTTGTGGGAGGGGTATATTACCCCTTATTATAAAAAACTCTTT
TRGJ1/TRGJ2,few,14,TRGV8,CATWDRRHYYKKLF,TGTGCCACCTGGGATAGGAGACATTATTATAAGAAACTCTTT
TRGJP2,NA,13,TRGV4,CATWKRSDWIKTF,TGTGCCACCTGGAAACGTAGTGATTGGATCAAGACGTTT
TRGJ1/TRGJ2,NA,15,TRGV5,CATWDRRRTYYKKLF,TGTGCCACCTGGGACAGGCGAAGGACTTATTATAAGAAACTCTTT
TRGJ1/TRGJ2,NA,16,TRGV9,CALWESYPVQYYKKLF,TGTGCCTTGTGGGAGTCGTATCCCGTACAGTATTATAAGAAACTCTTT
TRGJ1/TRGJ2,few,15,TRGV5,CATWDSPLGYYKKLF,TGTGCCACCTGGGACAGTCCCCTGGGGTATTATAAGAAACTCTTT
TRGJ1/TRGJ2,NA,12,TRGV9,CALWELPVKKLF,TGTGCCTTGTGGGAGCTGCCGGTTAAGAAACTCTTT
TRGJ1/TRGJ2,few,13,TRGV9,CALWEVCYYKKLF,TGTGCCTTGTGGGAGGTCTGTTATTATAAGAAACTCTTT
TRGJ1/TRGJ2,few,14,TRGV4,CATWDGQGYYKKLF,TGTGCCACCTGGGATGGGCAGGGTTATTATAAGAAACTCTTT
TRGJ1/TRGJ2,few,12,TRGV8,CATWDSPDKKLF,TGTGCCACCTGGGATAGCCCCGATAAGAAACTCTTT
TRGJP1,NA,13,TRGV8,CATWDRPGWFKIF,TGTGCCACCTGGGACCGGCCCGGTTGGTTCAAGATATTT